This entry concerns a single TCR beta chain. Its target is not known. This sample was taken from a study of cytomegalovirus exposure and HLA in healthy donors. Findings of the study overall: In a later analysis, most CMV-associated TCR beta chains appeared HLA-restricted. What a later analysis showed was that several of the most significant clusters appeared linked to common viral pathogens. Specificity of three CMV-associated chains for CMV antigens was verified in vitro.

13 Jbeta primers and 60 Vbeta primers were used for the PCR. Original handling: A later analysis tallied approximately 80 million unique TCR beta chains, 9.5 million to 14 million of them shared. TCRdb keeps only in-frame clones here, not all; method: immunoSEQ multiplex PCR. V, J and clone size reflect that table, while D and trimming were determined from the DNA. The sample includes 95,000 to 150,000 clones, about 80% of them seen just once. Looked up from germline, CDR1 is SGHTA and CDR2 is FQGTGA. The CDR3 loop spans 15 amino acids. The V gene lost 5 bases and the J gene lost 0 bases, with 13 bases spanning the gap.

The V and J genes are TRBV7-3 and TRBJ1-2; D might be TRBD1 (5 bases). The TCR originated in a female donor in good health and CMV-seropositive. Sequenced: PBMCs. CDR3 DNA sequence: TGTGCCAGCAGCGCGGCAGGGATCTCTAACTATGGCTACACCTTC. Its translation: CASSAAGISNYGYTF.